The 28 T cell receptor beta chains presented below share a single source sample, sequenced in a study of shared clonotypes between healthy human individuals. The table came from immunoSEQ multiplex PCR; TCRdb's copy has only in-frame clones and leaves some out. The repertoire holds over 2 million clones, 90% to 95% seen once, with more than 0.1% in the top ten. The source material was naive CD4+ T cells sorted from blood. Sample subset: CD45RA+ positively selected. The receptor source for this set is a man between 18 and 29 years old in good health.

The J gene is TRBJ1-4, the V gene TRBV5-1, with unresolved D. CDR3 length equals 18 residues. With 0 bases removed from V and 4 bases from J, the gap between germline ends came to 19 bases. Germline V gives CDR1 SGHRS, CDR2 YFSETQ. As DNA, the CDR3 is TGCGCCAGCAGCTTGGACCTGCAGGCCTCCGCGGGTAATGAAAAACTGTTTTTT. This gives the protein CASSLDLQASAGNEKLFF.

The genes are TRBV6-5 and TRBJ1-4; TRBD1 is a possible D gene (5 bases). Trimming removed 6 bases from V and 4 bases from J, with 12 bases in between. The CDR3 is made up of 14 amino acids. From germline, CDR1 is MNHEY and CDR2 SVGAGI. The chain's CDR3 is CASRRGTVNEKLFF. The DNA of the CDR3 is TGTGCCAGCAGACGGGGGACGGTTAATGAAAAACTGTTTTTT.

This clone is a singleton in its sample. The chain links TRBV5-4 to TRBJ2-7; the D call may be TRBD1 or TRBD2 (5 bases each). In germline, CDR1 is SGHNT, CDR2 YYREEE (reference sequence). The CDR3 covers 15 residues. Trimming cost V 2 bases and J 0 bases, with 12 bases left between them. CDR3 coding DNA: TGTGCCAGCAGCTTTTGGGACCGCCTCTCCTACGAGCAGTACTTC. Its translation is CASSFWDRLSYEQYF.

This clone was observed a few times. V and J are TRBV5-8 and TRBJ2-3; no firm D call. The V end was cut by 6 bases, the J end by 1 base, with 3 bases between. Germline CDR1 is SGHTS and CDR2 is YDEGEE. This CDR3 contains 11 residues. In nucleotides, the CDR3 is TGTGCCAGCACCCGCACAGATACGCAGTATTTT. This translates into CASTRTDTQYF. Using reference TRBV5-8 and TRBJ2-3 for the parts outside the CDR3, the full variable domain is EAGVTQSPTHLIKTRGQQATLRCSPISGHTSVYWYQQALGLGLQFLLWYDEGEERNRGNFPPRFSGRQFPNYSSELNVNALELEDSALYLCASTRTDTQYFGPGTRLTVL.

The J gene is TRBJ1-2, the V gene TRBV7-9; tentatively, D is TRBD1 (5 bases). CDR1 is SEHNR, CDR2 FQNEAQ, per germline (reference sequence). CDR3 length equals 15 residues. V lost 8 bases and J lost 4, with 20 bases in between. The CDR3 nucleotides read TGTGCCAGCCCCAGAGGGGATTATGTTTTCTATGGCTACACCTTC. Amino acid sequence: CASPRGDYVFYGYTF.

This chain connects TRBV2 to TRBJ1-1; no definite D call. Germline V gene lookup returns CDR1 SNHLY and CDR2 FYNNEI. This CDR3 contains 13 residues. V lost 10 bases and J lost 2, with 14 bases in between. CDR3 residues: CAKRRHPNTEAFF. The CDR3 nucleotides are TGTGCCAAACGTAGGCACCCCAACACTGAAGCTTTCTTT.

The CDR3 sequence: CASSEPRRTGNTEAFF. The DNA of the CDR3 is TGTGCCAGCAGTGAACCCCGAAGGACAGGGAACACTGAAGCTTTCTTT. The chain joins TRBV2 to TRBJ1-1, with 7 bases that match TRBD1. The CDR3 sequence is 16 residues long. Germline V gene data show CDR1 as SNHLY and CDR2 as FYNNEI. V was pared by 2 bases and J by 1 base, with 7 bases of the junction left unmatched.

This chain joins TRBV6-1 and TRBJ2-1; 7 nucleotides align to TRBD1. The V and J ends lost 3 bases and 0 bases, in that order; junction bases with no gene match: 5. This CDR3 spans 16 amino acids. In germline, CDR1 is MNHNS, CDR2 SASEGT. The CDR3 spells CASSESGTVSYNEQFF. CDR3 nucleotides: TGTGCCAGCAGTGAGTCCGGGACAGTCTCCTACAATGAGCAGTTCTTC.

This clone showed up just once. This rearrangement joins TRBV6-1 to TRBJ1-6, with 8 bases aligning to TRBD1. The CDR3 runs to 18 residues. The germline V gene has CDR1 MNHNS and CDR2 SASEGT. V was clipped by 3 bases and J by 2 bases; unmatched bases: 9. The CDR3: CASSDPLQGAAYNSPLHF. The CDR3, as DNA: TGTGCCAGCAGTGATCCCCTTCAGGGGGCGGCCTATAATTCACCCCTCCACTTT.

The chain has TRBV29-1 and TRBJ2-5; D possibly matches TRBD1 or TRBD2 (7 bases each). This CDR3 has 16 amino acids. Trimming took off 1 base at V and 2 bases at J, with 17 bases between the two ends. CDR1 and CDR2 from the germline V gene are SQVTM and ANQGSEA. The chain's CDR3 is CSVEAGGGRVQETQYF. In DNA form, the CDR3 reads TGCAGCGTTGAAGCAGGGGGGGGCCGTGTGCAAGAGACCCAGTACTTC.

The chain recombines TRBV5-1 with TRBJ1-1; D remains ambiguous. Germline CDR1 reads SGHRS; CDR2 reads YFSETQ. V lost 1 base to trimming and J lost 3 bases, with 7 bases between them. The CDR3 runs 13 residues. The CDR3 loop is CASSLNSYTEAFF. CDR3 bases: TGCGCCAGCAGCTTGAATTCCTACACTGAAGCTTTCTTT.

The chain carries TRBV7-9 and TRBJ1-1; TRBD1 might be the D (6 bases). CDR3 length equals 16 residues. Deletions cut 1 base from V and 0 bases from J, with 12 bases between. Per the germline V gene, CDR1 is SEHNR and CDR2 is FQNEAQ (reference sequence). Here the CDR3 reads CASSLGPAGVNTEAFF. CDR3 sequence (DNA): TGTGCCAGCAGCTTAGGTCCCGCAGGGGTGAACACTGAAGCTTTCTTT.

This clone was counted only a few times. The chain carries TRBV28 and TRBJ1-5, with 9 bases that match TRBD1. The J segment lost 4 bases and the V segment lost 7 bases, leaving 11 bases of the junction unmatched. This CDR3 is 16 amino acids long. CDR1 MDHEN and CDR2 SYDVKM come from the germline V gene. The CDR3 loop is CASTHPPGQGNQPQHF. CDR3 DNA: TGTGCCAGCACCCATCCTCCGGGACAGGGTAATCAGCCCCAGCATTTT.

The chain links TRBV7-2 to TRBJ1-5; D might be TRBD1 (5 bases). V lost 5 bases, J lost 1 base, and 12 bases lay in between. The germline V gene encodes CDR1 SGHTA and CDR2 FQGNSA. The CDR3 has 15 amino acids. The CDR3 coding sequence is TGTGCCAGCAGCCCGAGGGGACCGAGCAATCAGCCCCAGCATTTT. Amino acid sequence: CASSPRGPSNQPQHF. The full variable domain, completed using reference TRBV7-2 and TRBJ1-5, is GAGVSQSPSNKVTEKGKDVELRCDPISGHTALYWYRQSLGQGLEFLIYFQGNSAPDKSGLPSDRFSAERTGGSVSTLTIQRTQQEDSAVYLCASSPRGPSNQPQHFGDGTRLSIL.

Of note for this clone: At the DNA level, this CDR3 is encoded by other sequences in the same sample as well. This sequence joins TRBV5-1 and TRBJ2-1, with D uncertain. The CDR3 consists of 12 residues. Germline CDR1 SGHRS, CDR2 YFSETQ. V gave up 2 bases and J gave up 8 bases, with 8 bases separating them. The CDR3: CASSFTGDEQFF. Here the CDR3 DNA reads TGCGCCAGCAGCTTCACCGGAGATGAGCAGTTCTTC. Full variable domain (remainder filled in from reference TRBV5-1 and TRBJ2-1): KAGVTQTPRYLIKTRGQQVTLSCSPISGHRSVSWYQQTPGQGLQFLFEYFSETQRNKGNFPGRFSGRQFSNSRSEMNVSTLELGDSALYLCASSFTGDEQFFGPGTRLTVL.

The V gene is TRBV5-1, the J gene TRBJ2-7; the D gene is possibly TRBD1 (7 bases). The CDR3 spans 17 residues. V shed 3 bases and J shed 2 bases, with 21 bases lying between them. Germline V gives CDR1 SGHRS, CDR2 YFSETQ. The CDR3 coding sequence is TGCGCCAGCAGCTCCTTAGCCGCGGGACAGAGGGCCTACGAGCAGTACTTC. Residues: CASSSLAAGQRAYEQYF.

The V call is TRBV19, the J call TRBJ1-5; no firm D call. The CDR3 contains 13 residues. Trimming took 2 bases from V and 4 from J, leaving 6 bases between them. Germline V gene sequence: CDR1 LNHDA, CDR2 SQIVND (reference sequence). Here the CDR3 DNA reads TGTGCCAGTAGTATAACAGCGAATCAGCCCCAGCATTTT. Translated, it gives CASSITANQPQHF.

V is TRBV5-5 and J is TRBJ2-7; the D gene is possibly TRBD2 (6 bases). Per the germline V gene, CDR1 is SGHKS and CDR2 is YYEKEE (reference sequence). This CDR3 has 16 residues. V was trimmed by 4 bases and J by 6 bases, leaving 23 bases between them. The CDR3 spells CASSPGGSGYRGEQYF. CDR3 DNA sequence: TGTGCCAGCAGCCCCGGAGGGTCCGGCTACCGAGGCGAGCAGTACTTC.

The chain couples TRBV5-1 to TRBJ2-3; D might be TRBD1 or TRBD2, each matching 5 bases. V was shortened by 0 bases and J by 0 bases, with 11 bases between the two germline ends. This CDR3 is 16 amino acids long. Germline CDR1 reads SGHRS; CDR2 reads YFSETQ. CDR3: CASSLDVGGSTDTQYF. Written as DNA, the CDR3 is TGCGCCAGCAGCTTGGATGTTGGGGGTAGCACAGATACGCAGTATTTT. Together with reference TRBV5-1 and TRBJ2-3, the CDR3 gives the full variable domain: KAGVTQTPRYLIKTRGQQVTLSCSPISGHRSVSWYQQTPGQGLQFLFEYFSETQRNKGNFPGRFSGRQFSNSRSEMNVSTLELGDSALYLCASSLDVGGSTDTQYFGPGTRLTVL.

The chain combines TRBV28 with TRBJ2-3; TRBD2 matches at 9 bases. The CDR3 totals 14 residues. Germline V CDR1 and CDR2: MDHEN, SYDVKM. Germline trimming cut 6 bases from V and 3 bases from J; bases unmatched to any gene: 4. The chain's CDR3 is CASSQTSGTDTQYF. The DNA of the CDR3 is TGTGCCAGCAGCCAGACTAGCGGAACAGATACGCAGTATTTT.

V is TRBV7-2 and J is TRBJ2-7; tentative D call: TRBD1 (6 bases). Germline V lookup: CDR1 SGHTA, CDR2 FQGNSA. V was shortened by 4 bases and J by 3 bases, with 16 bases between the two germline ends. CDR3 length equals 15 residues. The CDR3, as DNA: TGTGCCAGCAGCTGGCAGACAGGTGCAAACTACGAGCAGTACTTC. Translating gives CASSWQTGANYEQYF. Combining the CDR3 with reference TRBV7-2 and TRBJ2-7 gives the whole variable domain GAGVSQSPSNKVTEKGKDVELRCDPISGHTALYWYRQSLGQGLEFLIYFQGNSAPDKSGLPSDRFSAERTGGSVSTLTIQRTQQEDSAVYLCASSWQTGANYEQYFGPGTRLTVT.

CDR3: CASSEIPNTGELFF. CDR3 in DNA: TGCGCCAGCAGCGAGATCCCGAACACCGGGGAGCTGTTTTTT. J is TRBJ2-2 and V is TRBV5-1, with D unclear. Germline V gene lookup returns CDR1 SGHRS and CDR2 YFSETQ. The CDR3 runs 14 residues. V gave up 4 bases and J gave up 0 bases, with 7 bases separating them.

The V call is TRBV18, the J call TRBJ1-1; TRBD1 might be the D (5 bases). This CDR3 region has 14 residues. V was clipped by 3 bases and J by 4 bases, with 12 bases between them. CDR1 and CDR2 (germline): KGHSH, LQKENI. CDR3 residues: CASSPIRETTEAFF. CDR3 nucleotides: TGTGCCAGCTCACCTATCAGGGAAACCACTGAAGCTTTCTTT.

The V gene is TRBV9, the J gene TRBJ1-2; TRBD1 agrees at 7 bases. The CDR3 contains 17 residues. The V gene's germline CDR1 is SGDLS and CDR2 YYNGEE. V gave up 4 bases and J gave up 5 bases; unmatched junction bases: 17. The CDR3 reads CASSPLGRQGSRYGYTF. In nucleotides, the CDR3 is TGTGCCAGCAGCCCCCTGGGACGACAGGGCTCCCGTTATGGCTACACCTTC.

This rearrangement joins TRBV7-2 to TRBJ1-5; D unclear. The V end lost 4 bases, the J end lost 2 bases, and 12 bases lay between the germline ends. Germline CDR1 is SGHTA and CDR2 is FQGNSA. CDR3 size: 15 residues. CDR3 DNA sequence: TGTGCCAGCAGCTCCGCCCGGCGTGGCAATCAGCCCCAGCATTTT. Translating it yields CASSSARRGNQPQHF.

The chain recombines TRBV6-1 with TRBJ1-1; D remains ambiguous. Germline CDR1 MNHNS, CDR2 SASEGT. The length of the CDR3 is 14 residues. The ends were cut back, 6 bases at V and 1 base at J, with 12 bases in the middle. CDR3 sequence: CASRLVIQNTEAFF. For the CDR3, the DNA is TGTGCCAGCAGGCTAGTGATCCAGAACACTGAAGCTTTCTTT.

The rearrangement joins TRBV6-5 to TRBJ1-2; D ambiguous. This CDR3 region has 14 residues. CDR1 and CDR2 from the germline V gene are MNHEY and SVGAGI. Trimming took 2 bases from V and 4 from J, leaving 11 bases between them. The CDR3 bases are TGTGCCAGCAGTTACACGGACGGAGTCTATGGCTACACCTTC. Encoded protein: CASSYTDGVYGYTF.

V is TRBV9 and J is TRBJ1-3; 10 positions agree with TRBD1. The V and J ends lost 1 base and 1 base, in that order; junction bases with no gene match: 5. In germline, CDR1 is SGDLS, CDR2 YYNGEE. The CDR3 length is 17 residues. This CDR3 is CASSVWDRGLSGNTIYF. CDR3 coding DNA: TGTGCCAGCAGCGTATGGGACAGGGGATTGTCTGGAAACACCATATATTTT.